Below, 14 T cell receptor beta chains from the same sample are listed, as sequenced in a study of CD8+ T cells in alopecia areata. After isolation, RNA underwent reverse transcription to generate cDNA as the sequencing template. Here immunoSEQ multiplex PCR was the method, and the copy in TCRdb shows in-frame clones only, minus some. The sample holds about 140,000 clones, approximately 51% seen once. The sequenced sample was CD4+ T cells sorted from blood, obtained at week 0. Receptors originate from a human donor with alopecia areata.

In its sample, this clone was seen a few times. This rearrangement joins TRBV7-9 to TRBJ2-7, with D maybe TRBD2 (5 bases). Germline V CDR1 and CDR2: SEHNR, FQNEAQ (reference sequence). Trimming took off 2 bases at V and 6 bases at J, with 11 bases between the two ends. This CDR3 contains 13 residues. Here the CDR3 reads CASSLTSGGEQYF. CDR3 nucleotide sequence: TGTGCCAGCAGCTTAACTAGTGGTGGCGAGCAGTACTTC.

The gene calls are TRBV6-5 and TRBJ1-2; a possible D gene is TRBD1 (5 bases). The CDR3 consists of 14 residues. Germline assignment: CDR1 MNHEY and CDR2 SVGAGI. Trimming left V 0 bases short and J 2 bases short, with 7 bases between. For the CDR3, the DNA is TGTGCCAGCAGTTACTCGGCAGGGAACTATGGCTACACCTTC. Translating gives CASSYSAGNYGYTF.

The chain has TRBV5-4 and TRBJ2-3; D gene unclear. Trimming took 0 bases from V and 6 from J, leaving 14 bases between them. Germline lookup yields CDR1 SGHNT and CDR2 YYREEE (reference sequence). The CDR3 covers 15 residues. Here the CDR3 reads CASSLVAAVADTQYF. CDR3 coding DNA: TGTGCCAGCAGCTTGGTGGCAGCTGTAGCCGATACGCAGTATTTT.

This clone was detected once. This chain uses TRBV2 with TRBJ1-2; weak D call: TRBD1 (6 bases). This CDR3 is built from 11 residues. V was trimmed by 4 bases and J by 8 bases, leaving 8 bases between them. Germline CDR1 reads SNHLY; CDR2 reads FYNNEI. CDR3 DNA: TGTGCCAGCAGTGTGGGGGGCGGCTACACCTTC. Protein: CASSVGGGYTF.

This clone appeared a few times. The rearrangement uses TRBV19 and TRBJ1-4, with D unclear. This CDR3 comprises 12 residues. Germline values: CDR1 LNHDA, CDR2 SQIVND (reference sequence). With 0 bases removed from V and 11 bases from J, the gap between germline ends came to 7 bases. This chain's CDR3 is CASSIDLRKLFF. The CDR3 DNA sequence: TGTGCCAGTAGTATAGATCTGCGGAAACTGTTTTTT.

The rearrangement links TRBV14 to TRBJ2-2, with D hard to call. CDR3 length: 14 amino acids. With 6 bases removed from V and 6 bases from J, the gap between germline ends came to 14 bases. From germline, CDR1 is SGHDN and CDR2 FVKESK. The CDR3 DNA sequence: TGTGCCAGCAGTCTGATGGTATTTTCCGGGGAGCTGTTTTTT. Amino acids: CASSLMVFSGELFF.

The chain couples TRBV30 to TRBJ1-3; no clear D. Germline CDR1 reads GTSNPN; CDR2 reads SVGIG (reference sequence). V was shortened by 0 bases and J by 0 bases, with 9 bases between the two germline ends. CDR3 length: 15 residues. Here the CDR3 DNA reads TGTGCCTGGAGTGTGAATCCGAGCTCTGGAAACACCATATATTTT. Its translation is CAWSVNPSSGNTIYF.

This clone was found a few times. The chain joins TRBV30 to TRBJ1-4, with D uncertain. Germline CDR1 is GTSNPN and CDR2 is SVGIG (reference sequence). Deletions cut 0 bases from V and 7 bases from J, with 15 bases between. This CDR3 comprises 15 residues. CDR3 sequence reads: CAWSVPARSGEKLFF. The CDR3 DNA reads TGTGCCTGGAGTGTACCAGCCCGATCGGGTGAAAAACTGTTTTTT.

This clone showed up just a few times. The genes are TRBV27 and TRBJ1-5, with 8 bases matching TRBD1. CDR1 and CDR2 from the germline V gene are MNHEY and SMNVEV (reference sequence). The CDR3 contains 16 residues. The trim removed 5 bases at V and 7 bases at J, leaving 13 bases unmatched. CDR3: CASSKAGGIVGQPQHF. CDR3 nucleotides: TGTGCCAGCAGTAAGGCAGGGGGCATCGTTGGGCAGCCCCAGCATTTT.

There are a few counts of this clone. The chain links TRBV28 to TRBJ2-3, with 8 positions matching TRBD1. Germline V gene sequence: CDR1 MDHEN, CDR2 SYDVKM. Germline trimming cut 6 bases from V and 9 bases from J; bases unmatched to any gene: 11. This CDR3 spans 14 amino acids. In DNA, the CDR3 is TGTGCCAGCAGGTCGCAGGGGGCCGAGGAAACGCAGTATTTT. Its protein product is CASRSQGAEETQYF.

This clone came up a few times. The chain has TRBV29-1 and TRBJ1-2; TRBD1 agrees at 7 bases. This CDR3 has 14 amino acids. V gave up 8 bases and J gave up 2 bases; unmatched junction bases: 11. Germline CDR1 and CDR2: SQVTM and ANQGSEA. The CDR3 is CSLQRSTGNYGYTF. DNA for the CDR3: TGCAGCCTCCAACGATCGACAGGGAACTATGGCTACACCTTC.

The chain couples TRBV29-1 to TRBJ2-1; D is uncertain. The germline V and J ends were trimmed by 4 bases and 0 bases, with 10 bases remaining between them. The germline gives CDR1 SQVTM, CDR2 ANQGSEA. This CDR3 contains 14 residues. The CDR3 nucleotides are TGCAGCGTTGTTCTTGATTTCTCCTACAATGAGCAGTTCTTC. Translating it yields CSVVLDFSYNEQFF.

Points on this clone: Other DNA sequences of this sample code for an identical CDR3. The CDR3 here is CASSLVTGAHEQYF. The DNA for the CDR3 is TGCGCCAGCAGCTTGGTAACAGGGGCCCACGAGCAGTACTTC. The V call is TRBV5-1, the J call TRBJ2-7; 7 nucleotides align to TRBD1. This CDR3 contains 14 residues. V was pared by 0 bases and J by 5 bases, with 5 bases of the junction left unmatched. From germline, CDR1 is SGHRS and CDR2 YFSETQ.

This clone turned up a few times. The chain joins TRBV7-9 to TRBJ1-2; D remains unclear. V lost 0 bases to trimming and J lost 4 bases, with 9 bases between them. The CDR3 loop spans 14 amino acids. Germline-derived CDR1 and CDR2 are SEHNR and FQNEAQ (reference sequence). CDR3 DNA sequence: TGTGCCAGCAGCTTAGCGACGGATTCCTATGGCTACACCTTC. This codes for CASSLATDSYGYTF.